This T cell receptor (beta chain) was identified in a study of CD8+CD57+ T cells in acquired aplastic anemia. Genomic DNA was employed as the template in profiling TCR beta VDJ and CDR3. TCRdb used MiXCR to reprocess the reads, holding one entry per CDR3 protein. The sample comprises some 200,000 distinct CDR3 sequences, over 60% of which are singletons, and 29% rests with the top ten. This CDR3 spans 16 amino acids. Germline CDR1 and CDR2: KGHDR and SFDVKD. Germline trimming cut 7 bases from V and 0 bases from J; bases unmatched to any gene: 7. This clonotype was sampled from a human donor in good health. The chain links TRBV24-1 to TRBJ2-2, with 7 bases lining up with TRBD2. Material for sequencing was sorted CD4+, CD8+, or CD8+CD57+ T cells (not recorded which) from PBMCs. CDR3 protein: CATRSAGNTNTGELFF. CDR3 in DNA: TGTGCCACCAGATCAGCGGGGAACACGAACACCGGGGAGCTGTTTTTT.